The clone carrying this T cell receptor (beta chain) was observed at least ten times. What it recognizes is unknown. The sample belongs to a study of T cells in Graves' hyperthyroidism and ophthalmopathy. Study-level points and caveats: From stable hyperthyroidism, ophthalmopathy was set apart by a 13 V-J model.

There were TCR beta CDR3 regions amplified from RNA transcripts. HTBI primers were used for first-round RT-PCR of the TCR CDR3. Each CDR3 protein is one row after TCRdb ran MiXCR on the multiplex PCR reads. This table has about half a million distinct CDR3 sequences, 15% to 20% appearing once. In making diagnoses, clinical symptoms, serum thyroxine and TRAb, thyroid ultrasound and orbital computed tomography were all used. V was trimmed by 2 bases and J by 3 bases, leaving 8 bases between them. Germline V gene data show CDR1 as MDHEN and CDR2 as SYDVKM. The CDR3 extends over 13 amino acids. The V gene is TRBV28, the J gene TRBJ2-7; D is undetermined. Sequenced: blood. This TCR came from a woman aged 25 to 45 with Graves' ophthalmopathy. The CDR3 loop reads CASSLHTSYEQYF. The CDR3 DNA sequence: TGTGCCAGCAGTTTACACACAAGCTACGAGCAGTACTTC.